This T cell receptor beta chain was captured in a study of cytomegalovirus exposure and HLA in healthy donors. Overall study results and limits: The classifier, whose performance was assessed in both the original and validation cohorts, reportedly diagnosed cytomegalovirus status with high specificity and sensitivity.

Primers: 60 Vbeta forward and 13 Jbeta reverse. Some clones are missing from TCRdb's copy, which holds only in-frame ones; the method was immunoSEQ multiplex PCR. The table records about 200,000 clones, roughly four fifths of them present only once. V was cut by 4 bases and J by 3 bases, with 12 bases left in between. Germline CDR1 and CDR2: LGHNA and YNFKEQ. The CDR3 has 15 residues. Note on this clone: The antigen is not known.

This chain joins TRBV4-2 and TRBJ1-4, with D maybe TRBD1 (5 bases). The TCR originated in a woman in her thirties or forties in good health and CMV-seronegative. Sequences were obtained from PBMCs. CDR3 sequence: CASSPRGGSNEKLFF. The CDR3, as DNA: TGTGCCAGCAGCCCCCGGGGGGGATCTAATGAAAAACTGTTTTTT.